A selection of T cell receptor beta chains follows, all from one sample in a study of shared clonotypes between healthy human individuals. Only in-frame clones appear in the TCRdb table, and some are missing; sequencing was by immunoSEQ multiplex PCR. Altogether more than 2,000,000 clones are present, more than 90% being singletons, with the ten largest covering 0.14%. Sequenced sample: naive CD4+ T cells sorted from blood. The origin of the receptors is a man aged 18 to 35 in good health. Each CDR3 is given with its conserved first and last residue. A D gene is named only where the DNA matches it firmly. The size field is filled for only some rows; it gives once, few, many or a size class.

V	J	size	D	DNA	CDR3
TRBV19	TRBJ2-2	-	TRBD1	TGTGCCAGTAGTAGGGACAGGGCAACCGGGGAGCTGTTTTTT	CASSRDRATGELFF
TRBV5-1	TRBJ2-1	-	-	TGCGCCAGCAGCTTGGTTGATGGACTCCGGGTGCAGTTCTTC	CASSLVDGLRVQFF
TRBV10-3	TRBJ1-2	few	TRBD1	TGTGCCATCAAATCGACAGGGACAGGTGGCTACACCTTC	CAIKSTGTGGYTF
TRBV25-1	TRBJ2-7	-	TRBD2	TGTGCCAGCAGTGATCCGCGGGGGAATACCTACGAGCAGTACTTC	CASSDPRGNTYEQYF
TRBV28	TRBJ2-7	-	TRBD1	TGTGCCAGCAGTTGGGACAGGGTCGGCTACGAGCAGTACTTC	CASSWDRVGYEQYF
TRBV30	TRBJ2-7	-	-	TGTGCCTGGAGTGTACCGGGGAAATCCTACGAGCAGTACTTC	CAWSVPGKSYEQYF
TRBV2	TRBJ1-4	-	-	TGTGCCAGCAGTGAAGCAGGGAGCCAGTTTTTT	CASSEAGSQFF
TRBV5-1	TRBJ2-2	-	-	TGCGCCAGCAGCTTGTTTCGAGAGAACACCGGGGAGCTGTTTTTT	CASSLFRENTGELFF
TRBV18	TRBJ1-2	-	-	TGTGCCAGCTCACCACTCCCGACGAGTAGAGACCAATATGGCTACACCTTC	CASSPLPTSRDQYGYTF
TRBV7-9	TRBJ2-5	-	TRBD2	TGTGCCAGCAGATCCCCGGCGGGGGGCGGGGAGACCCAGTACTTC	CASRSPAGGGETQYF
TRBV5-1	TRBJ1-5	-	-	TGCGCCAGCAGCTACCCGCAGGGGAATATTCTATCAGGCAATCAGCCCCAGCATTTT	CASSYPQGNILSGNQPQHF
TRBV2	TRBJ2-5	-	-	TGTGCCAGCAGCCAAGTAGCTAGGGAGACCCAGTACTTC	CASSQVARETQYF
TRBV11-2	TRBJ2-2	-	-	TGTGCCAGCAGCTTACGAGGTGTCGGGGAGCTGTTTTTT	CASSLRGVGELFF
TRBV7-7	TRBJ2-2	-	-	TGTGCTAGCAGCTTAGCGCCTAGCGTAGGCACCGGGGAGCTGTTTTTT	CASSLAPSVGTGELFF
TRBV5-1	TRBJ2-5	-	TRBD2	TGCGCCAGCAGTATAGGCGGGGGCCAAGAGACCCAGTACTTC	CASSIGGGQETQYF
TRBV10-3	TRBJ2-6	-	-	TGTGCCACAAGGACGGCCACGTTAGGGAATTCTGGGGCCAACGTCCTGACTTTC	CATRTATLGNSGANVLTF